This TCR beta chain was found in a study of cytomegalovirus exposure and HLA in healthy donors. The V gene lost 3 bases and the J gene lost 7 bases, with 13 bases spanning the gap. The germline V gene has CDR1 SGHTA and CDR2 FQGNSA. The CDR3 is made up of 14 amino acids. Of note for this clone: What it binds is unknown.

13 Jbeta primers and 60 Vbeta primers were used for the PCR. The protocol was immunoSEQ multiplex PCR, while the TCRdb copy is restricted to in-frame clones and leaves out a portion. Of around 170,000 clones detected, 81% appear once; the ten largest clones hold 3.8%. Study conclusions and caveats: HLA allele associations emerged for roughly 16,000 TCR beta sequences in a later analysis, at 0.05 false discovery rate.

The source is a man aged 50 or older in good health and CMV-seronegative. Sequenced: PBMCs. This chain joins TRBV7-2 and TRBJ1-5; no definite D call. The CDR3 is CASSFALSRQPQHF. For the CDR3, the DNA is TGTGCCAGCAGCTTCGCTCTTTCCCGGCAGCCCCAGCATTTT.